The entry that follows covers one T cell receptor (beta chain) sequence. The ends were cut back, 2 bases at V and 8 bases at J, with 16 bases in the middle. Looked up from germline, CDR1 is MNHEY and CDR2 is SVGAGI. This CDR3 region has 15 residues. The sample comes from a study of blood T cell repertoires in COVID-19. Repertoires were generated with immunoSEQ multiplex PCR, while TCRdb's copy carries only in-frame clones and drops some. Of 210,000 or so clones in the sample, roughly 84% were seen once. The chain couples TRBV6-5 to TRBJ1-5; D is undetermined. Sequenced sample: peripheral blood. The sequence was obtained from a man aged 40-49 years with active or convalescent COVID-19. The CDR3 region has the DNA TGTGCCAGCAGTTACCGTCCTGTACCCGGGAAGCCCCAGCATTTT. Translating it yields CASSYRPVPGKPQHF.